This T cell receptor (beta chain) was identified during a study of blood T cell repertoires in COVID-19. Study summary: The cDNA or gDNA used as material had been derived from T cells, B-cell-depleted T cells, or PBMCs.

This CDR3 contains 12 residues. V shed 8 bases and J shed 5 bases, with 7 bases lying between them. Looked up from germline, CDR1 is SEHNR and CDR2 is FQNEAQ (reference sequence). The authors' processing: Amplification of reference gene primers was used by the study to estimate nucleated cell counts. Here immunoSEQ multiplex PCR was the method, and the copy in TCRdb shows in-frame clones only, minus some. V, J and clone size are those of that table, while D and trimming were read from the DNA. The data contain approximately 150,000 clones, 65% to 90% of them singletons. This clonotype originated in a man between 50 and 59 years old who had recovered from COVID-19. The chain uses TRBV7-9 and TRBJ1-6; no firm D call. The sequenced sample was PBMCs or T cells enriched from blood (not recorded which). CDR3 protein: CASAVDNSPLHF. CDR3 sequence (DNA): TGTGCCAGCGCGGTTGATAATTCACCCCTCCACTTT. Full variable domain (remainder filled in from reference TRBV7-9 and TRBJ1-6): DTGVSQNPRHKITKRGQNVTFRCDPISEHNRLYWYRQTLGQGPEFLTYFQNEAQLEKSRLLSDRFSAERPKGSFSTLEIQRTEQGDSAMYLCASAVDNSPLHFGNGTRLTVT.